This section outlines one T cell receptor beta chain sequence together with its context. Its antigen remains unidentified. This CDR3 is 13 amino acids long. Germline trimming cut 5 bases from V and 3 bases from J; bases unmatched to any gene: 3. CDR1 is LGHDT and CDR2 is YNNKEL in the germline V gene (reference sequence). This entry comes from a study of T cell responses to AZD1222 COVID-19 vaccine. Study conclusions and caveats: Females outnumbered males among donors, who were mostly white British; clonal diversity was possibly underestimated. Scientists sampled the repertoires only once the peak T cell response had passed.

Profiled with immunoSEQ multiplex PCR; TCRdb holds only in-frame clones, not every one. The sample has under 70,000 clones; approximately 85% are singletons. V gene TRBV3-1 (or the pseudogene TRBV3-2) combines with J gene TRBJ2-5, with 7 bases aligning to TRBD1. This TCR was recovered from an adult in good health. This specimen consisted of peripheral blood, obtained on day 0 of MenACWY control vaccination. CDR3 DNA: TGTGCCAGCAGCATGGGACAGAAAGAGACCCAGTACTTC. It translates to CASSMGQKETQYF.